This T cell receptor (beta chain) was captured by sequencing in a study of cytotoxic CD8 clonotypes in ibrutinib-treated CLL. Study results and limitations: Clonality went higher at ibrutinib response and then dropped back toward baseline at progression. Baseline values of clonality outstripped age-matched healthy donors and followed circulating CD8+ T-cell counts. Public clonotypes were seen rarely and were contracted or stable on treatment. Sustained-remission and progressing patients had unequal sampling times.

The V end lost 2 bases, the J end lost 1 base, and 15 bases lay between the germline ends. The V gene's germline CDR1 is SGHTA and CDR2 FQGTGA. CDR3 size: 17 residues. Only in-frame clones appear in the TCRdb table, and some are missing; sequencing was by immunoSEQ multiplex PCR. The repertoire holds about 120,000 clones, with under 70% as singletons. A word on this clone: What it binds is unknown.

The specimen was PBMCs, collected after 24 months of ibrutinib treatment. The clonotype originates from a human donor with chronic lymphocytic leukemia. The chain is built from TRBV7-3 and TRBJ2-1, with D possibly called TRBD1 or TRBD2 (5 bases each). CDR3: CASSLGSGRTSYNEQFF. As DNA, the CDR3 is TGTGCCAGCAGCTTAGGGTCAGGGAGAACGTCCTACAATGAGCAGTTCTTC.